This T cell receptor beta chain was sequenced during a study of blood T cell repertoires in COVID-19. Overall study: Spain, Italy and the United States supplied samples that represented acute and convalescent COVID-19. From T cells, B-cell-depleted T cells, or PBMCs came the material, which was cDNA or gDNA.

In the authors' workflow: Cell counts per sample came from amplifying reference gene primers. Profiled with immunoSEQ multiplex PCR; TCRdb holds only in-frame clones, not every one. For V, J and clone size, that table is used; D and trimming come from the DNA. The repertoire includes approximately 48,000 clones, more than 70% of them detected once, and less than 6.5% sits in the top ten. The CDR3 runs 15 residues. The ends were cut back, 5 bases at V and 0 bases at J, with 13 bases in the middle. Germline CDR1 reads MDHEN; CDR2 reads SYDVKM. Sequences were obtained from peripheral blood. The sequence came from a man in his sixties with acute or convalescent COVID-19. This chain connects TRBV28 to TRBJ1-2, with TRBD1 as a possible D gene (5 bases). This CDR3 reads CASSIGGTTNYGYTF. The CDR3 DNA sequence: TGTGCCAGCAGTATAGGCGGGACGACTAACTATGGCTACACCTTC.